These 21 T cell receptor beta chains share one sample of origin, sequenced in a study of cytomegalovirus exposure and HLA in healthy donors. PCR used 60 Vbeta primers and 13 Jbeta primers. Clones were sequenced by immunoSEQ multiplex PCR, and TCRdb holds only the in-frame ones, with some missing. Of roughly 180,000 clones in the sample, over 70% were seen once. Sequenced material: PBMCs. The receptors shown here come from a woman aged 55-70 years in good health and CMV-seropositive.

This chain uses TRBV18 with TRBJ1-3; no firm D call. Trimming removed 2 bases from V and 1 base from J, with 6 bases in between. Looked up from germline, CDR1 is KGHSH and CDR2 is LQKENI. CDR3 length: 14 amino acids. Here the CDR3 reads CASSPDTSGNTIYF. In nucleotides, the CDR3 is TGTGCCAGCTCACCAGACACATCTGGAAACACCATATATTTT. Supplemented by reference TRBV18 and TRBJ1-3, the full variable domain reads NAGVMQNPRHLVRRRGQEARLRCSPMKGHSHVYWYRQLPEEGLKFMVYLQKENIIDESGMPKERFSAEFPKEGPSILRIQQVVRGDSAAYFCASSPDTSGNTIYFGEGSWLTVV.

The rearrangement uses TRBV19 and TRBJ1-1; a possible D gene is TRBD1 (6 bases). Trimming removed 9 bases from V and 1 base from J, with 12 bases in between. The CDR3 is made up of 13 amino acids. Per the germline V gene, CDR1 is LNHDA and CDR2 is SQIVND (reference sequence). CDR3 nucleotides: TGTGCCAGCCGGACAGAGCCGAACACTGAAGCTTTCTTT. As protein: CASRTEPNTEAFF.

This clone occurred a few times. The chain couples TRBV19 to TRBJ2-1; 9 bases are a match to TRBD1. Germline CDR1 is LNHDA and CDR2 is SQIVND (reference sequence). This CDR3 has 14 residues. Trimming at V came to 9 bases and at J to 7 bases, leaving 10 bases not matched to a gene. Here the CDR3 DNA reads TGTGCCAGCAGGCCCGGGACAGGGATGAATGAGCAGTTCTTC. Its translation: CASRPGTGMNEQFF. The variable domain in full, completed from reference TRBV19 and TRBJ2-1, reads DGGITQSPKYLFRKEGQNVTLSCEQNLNHDAMYWYRQDPGQGLRLIYYSQIVNDFQKGDIAEGYSVSREKKESFPLTVTSAQKNPTAFYLCASRPGTGMNEQFFGPGTRLTVL.

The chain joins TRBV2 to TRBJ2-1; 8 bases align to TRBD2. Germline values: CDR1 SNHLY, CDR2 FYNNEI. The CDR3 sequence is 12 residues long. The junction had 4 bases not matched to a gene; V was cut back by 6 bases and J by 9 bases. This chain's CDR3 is CASRLAGSEQFF. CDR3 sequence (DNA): TGTGCCAGCAGGTTAGCGGGAAGTGAGCAGTTCTTC.

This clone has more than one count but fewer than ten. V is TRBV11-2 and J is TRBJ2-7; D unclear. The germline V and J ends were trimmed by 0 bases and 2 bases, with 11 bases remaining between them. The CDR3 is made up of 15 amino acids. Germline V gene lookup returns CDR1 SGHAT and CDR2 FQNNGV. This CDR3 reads CASSLEYHGAYEQYF. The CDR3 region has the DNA TGTGCCAGCAGCTTAGAATATCACGGAGCCTACGAGCAGTACTTC.

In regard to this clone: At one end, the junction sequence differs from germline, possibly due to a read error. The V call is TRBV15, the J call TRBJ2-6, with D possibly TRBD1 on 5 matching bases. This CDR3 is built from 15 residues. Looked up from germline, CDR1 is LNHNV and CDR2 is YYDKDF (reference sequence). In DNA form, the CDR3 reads TGTGCCACCAGCAGACGGGCTACTGGGGCCAACGGCCTGACTTTC. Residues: CATSRRATGANGLTF.

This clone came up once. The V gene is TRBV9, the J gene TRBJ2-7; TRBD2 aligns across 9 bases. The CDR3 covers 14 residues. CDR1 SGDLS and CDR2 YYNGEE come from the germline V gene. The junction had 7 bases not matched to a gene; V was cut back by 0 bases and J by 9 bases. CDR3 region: CASSVDIAGVGQYF. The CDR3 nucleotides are TGTGCCAGCAGCGTAGACATAGCGGGGGTCGGGCAGTACTTC. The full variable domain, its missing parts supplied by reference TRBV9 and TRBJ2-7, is DSGVTQTPKHLITATGQRVTLRCSPRSGDLSVYWYQQSLDQGLQFLIQYYNGEERAKGNILERFSAQQFPDLHSELNLSSLELGDSALYFCASSVDIAGVGQYFGPGTRLTVT.

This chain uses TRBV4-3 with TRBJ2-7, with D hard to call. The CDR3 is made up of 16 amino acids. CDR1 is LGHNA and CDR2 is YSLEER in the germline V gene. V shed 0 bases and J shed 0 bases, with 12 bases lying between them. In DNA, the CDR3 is TGCGCCAGCAGCCAAGATTACAGTACGGTCTCCTACGAGCAGTACTTC. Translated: CASSQDYSTVSYEQYF.

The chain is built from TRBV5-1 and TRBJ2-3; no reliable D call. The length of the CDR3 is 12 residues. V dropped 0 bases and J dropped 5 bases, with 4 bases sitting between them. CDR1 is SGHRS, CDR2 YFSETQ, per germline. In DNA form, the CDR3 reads TGCGCCAGCAGCTTGGCCGGAGATACGCAGTATTTT. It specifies CASSLAGDTQYF.

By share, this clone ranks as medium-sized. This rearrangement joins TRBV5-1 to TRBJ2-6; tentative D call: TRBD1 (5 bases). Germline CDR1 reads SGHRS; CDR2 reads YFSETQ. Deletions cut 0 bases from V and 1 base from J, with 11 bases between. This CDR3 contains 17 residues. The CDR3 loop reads CASSLDAQGSGANVLTF. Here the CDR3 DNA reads TGCGCCAGCAGCTTGGACGCGCAGGGTTCTGGGGCCAACGTCCTGACTTTC.

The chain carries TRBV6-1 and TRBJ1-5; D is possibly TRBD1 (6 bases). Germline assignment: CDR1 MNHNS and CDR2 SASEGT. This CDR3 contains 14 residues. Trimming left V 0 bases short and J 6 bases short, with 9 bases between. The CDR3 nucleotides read TGTGCCAGCAGTGAAGCCGGACAGTTTCAGCCCCAGCATTTT. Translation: CASSEAGQFQPQHF.

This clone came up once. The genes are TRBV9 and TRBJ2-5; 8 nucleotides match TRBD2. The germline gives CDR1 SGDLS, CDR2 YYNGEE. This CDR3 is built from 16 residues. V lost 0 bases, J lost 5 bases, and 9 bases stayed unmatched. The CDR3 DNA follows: TGTGCCAGCAGCGTAGAGGGTAGCGGGATATCGGAGACCCAGTACTTC. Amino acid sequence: CASSVEGSGISETQYF.

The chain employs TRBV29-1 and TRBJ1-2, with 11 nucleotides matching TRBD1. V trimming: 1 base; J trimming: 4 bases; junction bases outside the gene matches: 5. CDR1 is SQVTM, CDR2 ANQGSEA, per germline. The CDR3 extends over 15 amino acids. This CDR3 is CSVEAWTGGSYGYTF. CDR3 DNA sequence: TGCAGCGTTGAAGCTTGGACAGGGGGCTCCTATGGCTACACCTTC.

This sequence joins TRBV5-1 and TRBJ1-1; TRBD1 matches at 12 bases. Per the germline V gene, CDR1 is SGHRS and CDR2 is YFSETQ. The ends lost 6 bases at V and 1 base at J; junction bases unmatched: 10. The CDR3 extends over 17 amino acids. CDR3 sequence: CASIPGQGAQGNTEAFF. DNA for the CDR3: TGCGCCAGCATCCCGGGACAGGGGGCGCAGGGGAACACTGAAGCTTTCTTT.

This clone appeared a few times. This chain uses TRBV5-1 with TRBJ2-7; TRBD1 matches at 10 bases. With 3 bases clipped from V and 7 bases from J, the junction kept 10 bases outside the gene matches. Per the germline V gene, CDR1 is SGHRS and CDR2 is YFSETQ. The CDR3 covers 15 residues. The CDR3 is CASSSSGTGVREQYF. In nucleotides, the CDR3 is TGCGCCAGCAGCTCTTCCGGGACAGGGGTTCGGGAGCAGTACTTC.

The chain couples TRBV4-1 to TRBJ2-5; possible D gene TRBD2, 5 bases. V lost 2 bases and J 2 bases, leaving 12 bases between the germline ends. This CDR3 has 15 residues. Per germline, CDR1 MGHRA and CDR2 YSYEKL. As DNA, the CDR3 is TGCGCCAGCAGCCAACATCGGACTTTACAAGAGACCCAGTACTTC. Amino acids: CASSQHRTLQETQYF.

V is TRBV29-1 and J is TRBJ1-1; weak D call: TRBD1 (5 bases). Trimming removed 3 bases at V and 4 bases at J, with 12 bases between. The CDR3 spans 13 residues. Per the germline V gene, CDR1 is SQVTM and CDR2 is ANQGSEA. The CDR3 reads CSVDGQGGTEAFF. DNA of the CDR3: TGCAGCGTTGATGGCCAGGGCGGCACTGAAGCTTTCTTT.

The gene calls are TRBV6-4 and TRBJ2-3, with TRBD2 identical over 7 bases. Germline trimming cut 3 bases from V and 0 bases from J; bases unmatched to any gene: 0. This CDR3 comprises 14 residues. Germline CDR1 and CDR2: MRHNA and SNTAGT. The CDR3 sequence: CASSELASTDTQYF. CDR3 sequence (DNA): TGTGCCAGCAGTGAACTAGCGAGCACAGATACGCAGTATTTT.

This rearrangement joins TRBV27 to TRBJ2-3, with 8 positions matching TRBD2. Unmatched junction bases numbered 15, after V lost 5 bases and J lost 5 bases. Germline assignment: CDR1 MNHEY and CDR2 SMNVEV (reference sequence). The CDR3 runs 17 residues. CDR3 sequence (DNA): TGTGCCAGCAGTCCTAAGGGGACTAGGTGGAGGGGAGATACGCAGTATTTT. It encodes CASSPKGTRWRGDTQYF.

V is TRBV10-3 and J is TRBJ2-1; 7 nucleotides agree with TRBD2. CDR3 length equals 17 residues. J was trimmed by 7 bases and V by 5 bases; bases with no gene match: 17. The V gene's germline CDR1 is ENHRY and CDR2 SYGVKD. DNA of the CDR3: TGTGCCATCAGTTCAGTAGGTGGCGGGAGAAGAGATAATGAGCAGTTCTTC. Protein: CAISSVGGGRRDNEQFF.

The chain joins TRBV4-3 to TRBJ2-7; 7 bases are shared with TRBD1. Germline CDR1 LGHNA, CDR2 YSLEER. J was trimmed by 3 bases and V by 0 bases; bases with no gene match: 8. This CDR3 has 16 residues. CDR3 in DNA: TGCGCCAGCAGCCAAGAATTAGGACAGGCTTTCTACGAGCAGTACTTC. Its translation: CASSQELGQAFYEQYF.